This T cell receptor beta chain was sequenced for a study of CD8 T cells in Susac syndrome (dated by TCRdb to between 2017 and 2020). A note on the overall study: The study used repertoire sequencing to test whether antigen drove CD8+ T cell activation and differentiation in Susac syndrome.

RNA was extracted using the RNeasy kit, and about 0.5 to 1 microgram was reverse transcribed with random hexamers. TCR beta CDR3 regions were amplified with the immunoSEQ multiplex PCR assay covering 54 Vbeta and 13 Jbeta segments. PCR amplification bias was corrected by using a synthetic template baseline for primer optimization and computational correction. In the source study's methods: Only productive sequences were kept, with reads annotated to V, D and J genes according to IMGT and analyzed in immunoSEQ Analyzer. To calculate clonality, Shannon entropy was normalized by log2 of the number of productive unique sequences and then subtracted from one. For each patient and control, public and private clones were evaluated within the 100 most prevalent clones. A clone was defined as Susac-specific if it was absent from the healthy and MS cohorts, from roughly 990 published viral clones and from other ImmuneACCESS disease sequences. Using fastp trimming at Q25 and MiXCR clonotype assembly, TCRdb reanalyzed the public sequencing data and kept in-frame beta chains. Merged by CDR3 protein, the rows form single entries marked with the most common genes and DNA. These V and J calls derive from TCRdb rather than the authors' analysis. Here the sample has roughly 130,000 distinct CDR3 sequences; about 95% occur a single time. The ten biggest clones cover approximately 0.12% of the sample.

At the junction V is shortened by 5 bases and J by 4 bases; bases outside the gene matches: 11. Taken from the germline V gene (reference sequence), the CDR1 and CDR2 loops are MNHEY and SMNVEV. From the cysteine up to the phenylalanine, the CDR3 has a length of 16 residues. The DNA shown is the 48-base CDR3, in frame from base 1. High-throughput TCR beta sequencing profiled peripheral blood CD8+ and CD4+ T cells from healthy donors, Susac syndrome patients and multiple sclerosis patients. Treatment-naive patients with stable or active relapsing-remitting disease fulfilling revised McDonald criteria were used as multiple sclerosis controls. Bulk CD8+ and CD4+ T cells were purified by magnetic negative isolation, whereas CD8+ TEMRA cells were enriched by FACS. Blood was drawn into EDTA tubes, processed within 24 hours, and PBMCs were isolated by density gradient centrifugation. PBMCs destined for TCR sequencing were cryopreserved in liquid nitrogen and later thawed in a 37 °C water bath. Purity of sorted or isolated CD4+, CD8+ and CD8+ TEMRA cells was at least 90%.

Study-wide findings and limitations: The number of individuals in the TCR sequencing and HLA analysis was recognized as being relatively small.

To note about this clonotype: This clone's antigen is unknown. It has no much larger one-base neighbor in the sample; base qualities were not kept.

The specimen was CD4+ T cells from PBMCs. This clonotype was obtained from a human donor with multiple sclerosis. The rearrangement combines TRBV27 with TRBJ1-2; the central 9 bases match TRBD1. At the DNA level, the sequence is TGTGCCAGCAGTGTGTATACCGGGACAGGGATCTATGGCTACACCTTC. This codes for CASSVYTGTGIYGYTF.